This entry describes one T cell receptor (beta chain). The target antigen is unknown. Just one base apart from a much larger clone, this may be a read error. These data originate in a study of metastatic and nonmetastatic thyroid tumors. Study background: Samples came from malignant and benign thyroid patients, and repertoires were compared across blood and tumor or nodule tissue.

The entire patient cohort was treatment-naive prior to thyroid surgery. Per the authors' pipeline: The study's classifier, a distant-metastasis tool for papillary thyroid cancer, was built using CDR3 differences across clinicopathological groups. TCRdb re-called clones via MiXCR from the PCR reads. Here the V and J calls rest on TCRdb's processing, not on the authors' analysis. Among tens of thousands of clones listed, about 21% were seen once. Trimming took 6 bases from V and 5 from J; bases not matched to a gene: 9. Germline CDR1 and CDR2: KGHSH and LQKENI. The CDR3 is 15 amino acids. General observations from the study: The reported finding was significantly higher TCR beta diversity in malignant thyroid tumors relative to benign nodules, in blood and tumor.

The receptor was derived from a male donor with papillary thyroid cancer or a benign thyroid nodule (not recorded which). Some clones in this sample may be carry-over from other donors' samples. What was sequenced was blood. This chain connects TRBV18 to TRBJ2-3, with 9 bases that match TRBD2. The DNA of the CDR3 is TGTGCCAGCTCTGGGAATAGCGGGAGTGTAGATACGCAGTATTTT. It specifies CASSGNSGSVDTQYF.